This TCR beta chain is from a study of blood T cell repertoires in COVID-19. Study at large: Researchers got acute and convalescent COVID-19 samples from the United States, Italy and Spain. T cells, B-cell-depleted T cells, or PBMCs supplied cDNA or gDNA.

Authors' analysis steps: Researchers report that nucleated cell counts were estimated from reference gene primer amplification. TCRdb keeps only in-frame clones here, not all; method: immunoSEQ multiplex PCR. The V and J calls and clone size were taken over from that table, and D and trimming were inferred from the DNA. Of around 130,000 clones in the sample, approximately 77% were seen once. This clone was observed a handful of times. The CDR3 totals 14 residues. The germline gives CDR1 SGHRS, CDR2 YFSETQ. The junction had 6 bases not matched to a gene; V was cut back by 4 bases and J by 4 bases. The TCR sequence derives from a man older than 75 with acute or convalescent COVID-19. The sequenced material came from peripheral blood. The chain recombines TRBV5-1 with TRBJ2-7, with 9 positions matching TRBD1. CDR3 DNA: TGCGCCAGCAGCGCGTCGACAGGGGGTTACGAGCAGTACTTC. Its protein product is CASSASTGGYEQYF.